Shown below are 11 T cell receptor beta chains from a single sample sequenced in a study of T-cell memory formation after mild COVID-19. TCRdb analysed the 5' RACE reads with MiXCR anew, one entry per CDR3 protein. The table has some 200,000 distinct CDR3 sequences, about a fifth seen once. The material sequenced was PBMCs or a T cell subset sorted from them (not recorded which). These receptors all come from an adult woman who had mild COVID-19 (a few samples of this study predate the infection). Cell type and time point are not known.

The chain is built from TRBV2 and TRBJ2-5; the match to TRBD2 covers 9 bases. The CDR3 extends over 16 amino acids. Germline CDR1 SNHLY, CDR2 FYNNEI. J lost 0 bases, V lost 3 bases, and 5 bases had no gene match. In DNA, the CDR3 is TGTGCCAGCAGTGACGGGCTAGCGGGAAACCAAGAGACCCAGTACTTC. This translates into CASSDGLAGNQETQYF.

This chain uses TRBV7-9 with TRBJ2-5; D perhaps matches TRBD2 (5 bases). The germline V gene has CDR1 SEHNR and CDR2 FQNEAQ (reference sequence). The CDR3 is made up of 15 amino acids. Trimming removed 5 bases at V and 5 bases at J, with 18 bases between. The CDR3 loop is CASSPPGSNRETQYF. Here the CDR3 DNA reads TGTGCCAGCAGCCCGCCGGGGTCGAATCGGGAGACCCAGTACTTC.

The V gene is TRBV29-1, the J gene TRBJ1-2, with no clear D. Germline values: CDR1 SQVTM, CDR2 ANQGSEA. The CDR3 totals 11 residues. V lost 7 bases and J 3 bases, leaving 9 bases between the germline ends. CDR3 residues: CSAIGYYGYTF. Written as DNA, the CDR3 is TGCAGCGCCATCGGTTACTATGGCTACACCTTC.

CDR3 loop: CASSSGGGRTEAFF. The CDR3 DNA reads as TGTGCCAGCAGCTCGGGGGGCGGGAGGACTGAAGCTTTCTTT. This chain connects TRBV5-4 to TRBJ1-1, with D possibly matching TRBD1 (6 bases). This CDR3 is 14 amino acids long. Germline V gene sequence: CDR1 SGHNT, CDR2 YYREEE (reference sequence). V was clipped by 3 bases and J by 5 bases, with 14 bases between them.

The rearrangement links TRBV7-3 to TRBJ2-1, with TRBD2 matching over 8 bases. CDR3 length: 15 amino acids. Germline V gene data show CDR1 as SGHTA and CDR2 as FQGTGA. The J segment lost 5 bases and the V segment lost 5 bases, leaving 8 bases of the junction unmatched. The CDR3 here is CASSLSGSGNNEQFF. The DNA of the CDR3 is TGTGCCAGCAGCCTCAGCGGGAGTGGCAACAATGAGCAGTTCTTC.

This clonotype was seen a handful of times. The V and J genes are TRBV5-6 and TRBJ2-7; a weak D match, TRBD1 (6 bases). The CDR3 is 12 amino acids. Trimming cost V 4 bases and J 5 bases, with 10 bases left between them. CDR1 is SGHDT and CDR2 is YYEEEE in the germline V gene. CDR3 sequence: CASSVYRDEQYF. DNA for the CDR3: TGTGCCAGCAGCGTCTACAGGGACGAGCAGTACTTC.

The genes are TRBV6-6 and TRBJ1-1; tentatively, D is TRBD1 (5 bases). CDR1 and CDR2 from the germline V gene are MNHNY and SVGAGI (reference sequence). This CDR3 is 14 amino acids long. The ends were cut back, 2 bases at V and 5 bases at J, with 12 bases in the middle. In DNA, the CDR3 is TGTGCCAGCAGTTACGGGACGGGTGGGACTGAAGCTTTCTTT. Amino acid sequence: CASSYGTGGTEAFF.

This clonotype was seen a handful of times. The J gene is TRBJ1-1, the V gene TRBV20-1; TRBD1 is a possible D gene (5 bases). CDR1 is DFQATT, CDR2 SNEGSKA, per germline (reference sequence). V lost 3 bases to trimming and J lost 3 bases, with 14 bases between them. The CDR3 runs to 14 residues. Here the CDR3 reads CSARTRRGDTEAFF. In DNA, the CDR3 is TGCAGTGCTAGGACCCGTAGGGGTGACACTGAAGCTTTCTTT.

This clonotype occurred a few times. This chain uses TRBV12-3 or TRBV12-4 with TRBJ2-1; TRBD2 matches 8 bases. V dropped 5 bases and J dropped 8; count of bases not matched to a gene: 17. The CDR3 consists of 17 residues. The chain's CDR3 is CASSGEDQPGLGDEQFF. For the CDR3, the DNA is TGTGCCAGCAGTGGGGAGGACCAACCGGGACTAGGCGATGAGCAGTTCTTC.

This clonotype showed up just a few times. This CDR3 is CASSQDWQTQYF. DNA of the CDR3: TGTGCCAGCAGCCAAGATTGGCAGACCCAGTACTTC. The chain links TRBV14 to TRBJ2-5; D remains ambiguous. The V end was cut by 0 bases, the J end by 6 bases, with 5 bases between. The CDR3 loop spans 12 amino acids. Germline V CDR1 and CDR2: SGHDN, FVKESK.

The rearrangement links TRBV7-3 to TRBJ1-3; D gene unclear. The germline V gene has CDR1 SGHTA and CDR2 FQGTGA. The CDR3 runs to 15 residues. Between the trimmed V and J ends, which lost 5 bases and 0 bases, there was a span of 11 bases. The CDR3 DNA is TGTGCCAGCAGCAGCTTAGTCTACTCTGGAAACACCATATATTTT. Translation: CASSSLVYSGNTIYF.